Below, 7 T cell receptor beta chains from the same sample are listed, as sequenced in a study of beta chain features in type 1 diabetes. cDNA synthesis used the whole RNA isolate, giving expressed TCRB sequences. Method: immunoSEQ multiplex PCR; TCRdb's copy keeps in-frame clones and lacks some. The sample includes 310,000 or so clones, approximately 8% of them seen just once. The material sequenced was central memory CD4+ T cells from blood. These receptors originate from a woman between 18 and 29 years old in good health.

This clone appeared a few times. V usage is TRBV7-2 and J usage is TRBJ2-5, with D uncertain. Germline CDR1 reads SGHTA; CDR2 reads FQGNSA. V lost 1 base, J lost 6 bases, and 6 bases lay in between. The CDR3 is 12 residues long. CDR3 nucleotide sequence: TGTGCCAGCAGCTTAGAATTGCAGACCCAGTACTTC. Translation gives CASSLELQTQYF. Full variable domain (missing parts from reference TRBV7-2 and TRBJ2-5): GAGVSQSPSNKVTEKGKDVELRCDPISGHTALYWYRQSLGQGLEFLIYFQGNSAPDKSGLPSDRFSAERTGGSVSTLTIQRTQQEDSAVYLCASSLELQTQYFGPGTRLLVL.

This clone was counted a few times. The chain joins TRBV10-3 to TRBJ1-1, with a tentative D call TRBD1 (5 bases). Germline V lookup: CDR1 ENHRY, CDR2 SYGVKD. Trimming took 11 bases from V and 11 from J, leaving 18 bases between them. The CDR3 length is 11 residues. In nucleotides, the CDR3 is TGTGCCTCCCGCCAACAGGTACGCGCTTTCTTT. This gives the protein CASRQQVRAFF.

This clone was observed a few times. This chain connects TRBV10-3 to TRBJ1-2, with 9 bases that match TRBD1. Looked up from germline, CDR1 is ENHRY and CDR2 is SYGVKD. The V and J ends lost 4 bases and 7 bases, in that order; junction bases with no gene match: 4. The CDR3 extends over 13 amino acids. This chain's CDR3 is CAISGGTGLGYTF. In nucleotides, the CDR3 is TGTGCCATCAGTGGCGGGACAGGGCTTGGCTACACCTTC.

V gene TRBV5-1 combines with J gene TRBJ1-2; TRBD1 matches at 9 bases. This CDR3 spans 17 amino acids. Germline lookup yields CDR1 SGHRS and CDR2 YFSETQ. V was clipped by 4 bases and J by 2 bases; unmatched bases: 12. CDR3: CASSHNAQGQGNYGYTF. In nucleotides, the CDR3 is TGCGCCAGCAGCCATAACGCCCAAGGACAGGGGAACTATGGCTACACCTTC.

This clone was counted only a few times. In the same sample, other DNA sequences code for this CDR3. This chain connects TRBV18 to TRBJ2-1; perhaps TRBD2 as D (5 bases). Germline loops: CDR1 KGHSH, CDR2 LQKENI. The CDR3 is 16 amino acids. The V gene lost 3 bases and the J gene lost 0 bases, with 12 bases spanning the gap. Written as DNA, the CDR3 is TGTGCCAGCTCACCGACAAGCGGTAGCTCCTACAATGAGCAGTTCTTC. This sequence encodes CASSPTSGSSYNEQFF.

This clone was found a few times. This chain joins TRBV9 and TRBJ2-3; 15 bases align to TRBD2. Germline V gene sequence: CDR1 SGDLS, CDR2 YYNGEE. The CDR3 is 19 residues long. The V segment lost 6 bases and the J segment 3 bases; nucleotides outside the gene matches: 14. CDR3 DNA: TGTGCCAGCATCATCTATCCGGGACTAGCGGGAGGCCTTACAGATACGCAGTATTTT. The encoded protein is CASIIYPGLAGGLTDTQYF.

On this clone itself: One base away lies a much larger clone, so this may be a sequencing read error. The rearrangement links TRBV6-5 to TRBJ2-5, with 7 bases matching TRBD1. V lost 4 bases to trimming and J lost 2 bases; unmatched junction nucleotides: 1. The V gene's germline CDR1 is MNHEY and CDR2 SVGAGI. The CDR3 has 13 amino acids. DNA of the CDR3: TGTGCCAGCAGTTCGGGACAGCAAGAGACCCAGTACTTC. It specifies CASSSGQQETQYF.